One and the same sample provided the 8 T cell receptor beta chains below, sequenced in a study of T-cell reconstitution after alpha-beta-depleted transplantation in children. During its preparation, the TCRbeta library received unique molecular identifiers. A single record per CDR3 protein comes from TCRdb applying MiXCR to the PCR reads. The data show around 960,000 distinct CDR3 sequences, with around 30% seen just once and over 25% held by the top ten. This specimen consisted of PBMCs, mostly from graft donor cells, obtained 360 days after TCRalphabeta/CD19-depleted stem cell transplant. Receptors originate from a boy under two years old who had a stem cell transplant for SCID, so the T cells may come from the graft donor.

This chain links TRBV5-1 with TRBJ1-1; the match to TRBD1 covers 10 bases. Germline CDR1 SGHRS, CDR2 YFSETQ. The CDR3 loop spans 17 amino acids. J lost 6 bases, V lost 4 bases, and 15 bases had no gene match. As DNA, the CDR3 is TGCGCCAGCAGCCCGCGACAGGGGGCCGCGGGCGGGGCTGAAGCTTTCTTT. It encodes CASSPRQGAAGGAEAFF.

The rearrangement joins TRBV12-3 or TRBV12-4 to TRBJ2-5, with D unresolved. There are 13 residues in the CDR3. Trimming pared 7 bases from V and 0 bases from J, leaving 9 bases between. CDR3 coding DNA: TGTGCCAGCACCGACCAGTACCAAGAGACCCAGTACTTC. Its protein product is CASTDQYQETQYF.

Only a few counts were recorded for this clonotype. The CDR3 nucleotides are TGTGCCAGCCAGGGGGGAAGTAGCATGAACACTGAAGCTTTCTTT. Amino acid sequence: CASQGGSSMNTEAFF. This rearrangement joins TRBV28 to TRBJ1-1; 7 positions match TRBD1. The germline CDR1 and CDR2 sequences are MDHEN and SYDVKM. The CDR3 totals 15 residues. Losses at the gene ends were 8 bases for V and 0 bases for J; bases not matched to a gene: 9.

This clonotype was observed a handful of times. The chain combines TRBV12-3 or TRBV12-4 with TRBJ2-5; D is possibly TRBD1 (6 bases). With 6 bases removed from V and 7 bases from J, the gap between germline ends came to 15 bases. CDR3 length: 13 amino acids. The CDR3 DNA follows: TGTGCCAGCAGCCGACAGGCCGCTGGGACCCAGTACTTC. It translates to CASSRQAAGTQYF.

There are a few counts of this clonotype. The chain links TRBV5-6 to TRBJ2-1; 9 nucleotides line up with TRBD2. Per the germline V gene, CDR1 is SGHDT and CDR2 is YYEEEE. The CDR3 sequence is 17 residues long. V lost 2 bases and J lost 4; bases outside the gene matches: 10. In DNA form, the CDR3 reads TGTGCCAGCAGCTTAGGGGTGGGGAGCGGGGGGTACAATGAGCAGTTCTTC. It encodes CASSLGVGSGGYNEQFF. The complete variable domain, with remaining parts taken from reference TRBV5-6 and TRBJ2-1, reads DAGVTQSPTHLIKTRGQQVTLRCSPKSGHDTVSWYQQALGQGPQFIFQYYEEEERQRGNFPDRFSGHQFPNYSSELNVNALLLGDSALYLCASSLGVGSGGYNEQFFGPGTRLTVL.

CDR3 protein: CASSYSLTAGTEETQYF. For the CDR3, the DNA is TGTGCCAGCAGTTACTCGCTTACCGCGGGGACGGAAGAGACCCAGTACTTC. The V and J genes are TRBV6-2 or TRBV6-3 and TRBJ2-5, with TRBD2 as a possible D gene (6 bases). Trimming left V 0 bases short and J 3 bases short, with 17 bases between. From germline, CDR1 is MNHEY and CDR2 SVGEGT. The CDR3 runs to 17 residues.

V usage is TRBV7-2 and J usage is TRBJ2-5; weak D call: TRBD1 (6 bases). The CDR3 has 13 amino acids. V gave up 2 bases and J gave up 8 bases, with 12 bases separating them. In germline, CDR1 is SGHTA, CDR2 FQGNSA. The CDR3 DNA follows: TGTGCCAGCAGCTTAACAGGGCCCCCAACCCAGTACTTC. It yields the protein CASSLTGPPTQYF.

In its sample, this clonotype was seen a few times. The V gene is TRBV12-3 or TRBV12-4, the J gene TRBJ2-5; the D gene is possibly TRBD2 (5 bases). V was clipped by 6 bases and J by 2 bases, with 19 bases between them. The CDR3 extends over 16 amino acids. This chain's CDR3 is CASSSAPYGRQETQYF. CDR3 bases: TGTGCCAGCAGCTCCGCACCGTATGGGAGACAAGAGACCCAGTACTTC.